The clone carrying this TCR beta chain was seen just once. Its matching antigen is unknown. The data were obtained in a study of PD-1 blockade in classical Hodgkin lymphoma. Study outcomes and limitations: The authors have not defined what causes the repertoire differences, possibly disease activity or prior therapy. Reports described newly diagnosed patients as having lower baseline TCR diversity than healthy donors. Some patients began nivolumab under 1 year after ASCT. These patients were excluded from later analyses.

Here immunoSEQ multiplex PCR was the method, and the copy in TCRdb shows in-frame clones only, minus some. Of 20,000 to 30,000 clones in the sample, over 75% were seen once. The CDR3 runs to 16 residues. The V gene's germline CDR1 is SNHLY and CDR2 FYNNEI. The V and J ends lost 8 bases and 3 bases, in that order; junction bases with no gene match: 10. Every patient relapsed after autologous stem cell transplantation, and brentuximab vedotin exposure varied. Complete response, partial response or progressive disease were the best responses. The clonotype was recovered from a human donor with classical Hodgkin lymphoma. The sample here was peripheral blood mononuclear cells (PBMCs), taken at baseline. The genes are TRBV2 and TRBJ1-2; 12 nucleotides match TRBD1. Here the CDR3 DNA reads TGTGCCAGCTCCCCGGGACAGGGGGCGCGGGACTATGGCTACACCTTC. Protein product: CASSPGQGARDYGYTF.